Following are 23 T cell receptor beta chains from one sample sequenced in a study of neurological immune-mediated disorders. TCRdb reanalysed the 5' RACE reads using MiXCR and keeps one entry per CDR3 protein. The table has 95,000 or so distinct CDR3 sequences, 3.5% to 4% seen once. Sequencing was carried out using PBMCs. All receptors derive from a woman younger than 30 with multiple sclerosis.

This clonotype was recorded at least ten times. The genes are TRBV5-5 and TRBJ2-5; 9 positions match TRBD1. Per the germline V gene, CDR1 is SGHKS and CDR2 is YYEKEE (reference sequence). V was pared by 2 bases and J by 6 bases, with 8 bases of the junction left unmatched. The CDR3 sequence is 15 residues long. This chain's CDR3 is CASSLWTGEEKTQYF. In nucleotides, the CDR3 is TGTGCCAGCAGCTTATGGACAGGGGAGGAAAAGACCCAGTACTTC. Filled out from reference TRBV5-5 and TRBJ2-5, the complete variable domain reads DAGVTQSPTHLIKTRGQQVTLRCSPISGHKSVSWYQQVLGQGPQFIFQYYEKEERGRGNFPDRFSARQFPNYSSELNVNALLLGDSALYLCASSLWTGEEKTQYFGPGTRLLVL.

This clonotype occurred many times. The V gene is TRBV7-9, the J gene TRBJ1-2, with 8 nucleotides matching TRBD1. Trimming cost V 1 base and J 8 bases; bases outside gene matches: 6. The CDR3 has 14 residues. Per germline, CDR1 SEHNR and CDR2 FQNEAQ (reference sequence). Written as DNA, the CDR3 is TGTGCCAGCAGCTTAGTAGGGGGACAGGAGGGCTACACCTTC. This translates into CASSLVGGQEGYTF.

This clonotype was recorded a few times. With a much larger clone just one base away, this may be a read error. The J gene is TRBJ2-3, the V gene TRBV20-1, with D possibly matching TRBD2 (6 bases). This CDR3 is built from 13 residues. Germline V CDR1 and CDR2: DFQATT, SNEGSKA (reference sequence). V gave up 7 bases and J gave up 1 base, with 12 bases separating them. The CDR3 sequence: CSDSGVRTDTQYF. DNA for the CDR3: TGCAGTGATAGCGGCGTGCGCACAGATACGCAGTATTTT.

This clonotype has at least ten counts. The chain has TRBV20-1 and TRBJ2-5; D gene unclear. Germline assignment: CDR1 DFQATT and CDR2 SNEGSKA (reference sequence). The CDR3 has 11 residues. V lost 5 bases and J 5 bases, leaving 9 bases between the germline ends. CDR3 sequence reads: CSASSPETQYF. The CDR3 bases are TGCAGTGCTTCCTCTCCGGAGACCCAGTACTTC.

This clonotype was counted at least ten times. This sequence joins TRBV7-2 and TRBJ2-3; D uncertain. The CDR3 consists of 14 residues. Germline CDR1 SGHTA, CDR2 FQGNSA. Trimming pared 1 base from V and 0 bases from J, leaving 5 bases between. CDR3 DNA sequence: TGTGCCAGCAGCTTAGTACTTAGCACAGATACGCAGTATTTT. Amino acids: CASSLVLSTDTQYF.

This clonotype was seen many times. The chain carries TRBV5-1 and TRBJ2-2; D is tentatively TRBD1 or TRBD2 (5 bases each). This CDR3 comprises 15 residues. Between the trimmed V and J ends, which lost 4 bases and 8 bases, there was a span of 18 bases. Germline-derived CDR1 and CDR2 are SGHRS and YFSETQ. CDR3 bases: TGCGCCAGCAGCCCCGGGACGACCGAAACAGGGGAGCTGTTTTTT. The encoded protein is CASSPGTTETGELFF.

This clonotype occurred many times. The chain employs TRBV5-1 and TRBJ2-2; D not certain. V shed 0 bases and J shed 2 bases, with 8 bases lying between them. CDR1 is SGHRS and CDR2 is YFSETQ in the germline V gene. This CDR3 spans 15 amino acids. CDR3 protein: CASSLDTGNTGELFF. The CDR3 coding sequence is TGCGCCAGCAGCTTGGACACGGGTAACACCGGGGAGCTGTTTTTT.

This clonotype was seen many times. The V gene is TRBV5-1, the J gene TRBJ2-2; no definite D call. There are 14 residues in the CDR3. Trimming left V 2 bases short and J 2 bases short, with 7 bases between. The germline CDR1 and CDR2 sequences are SGHRS and YFSETQ. CDR3 amino acids: CASSFGHNTGELFF. In DNA, the CDR3 is TGCGCCAGCAGCTTCGGCCATAACACCGGGGAGCTGTTTTTT.

This clonotype was counted many times. V is TRBV12-5 and J is TRBJ1-1; D is perhaps TRBD1 (6 bases). CDR1 and CDR2 (germline): LGHNT, FRNRAP. The CDR3 contains 15 residues. Trimming stripped 1 base from V and 6 bases from J, with 15 bases between. CDR3 in DNA: TGTGCTAGTGGTTTGGGGACCGGGGGGCCCCCTGAAGCTTTCTTT. Its protein product is CASGLGTGGPPEAFF.

This clonotype was seen ten or more times. The chain has TRBV18 and TRBJ2-5, with a tentative D call TRBD2 (5 bases). V was pared by 2 bases and J by 2 bases, with 6 bases between. The CDR3 runs to 13 residues. Per the germline V gene, CDR1 is KGHSH and CDR2 is LQKENI. The CDR3 protein is CASSPEGQETQYF. In nucleotides, the CDR3 is TGTGCCAGCTCACCAGAGGGACAAGAGACCCAGTACTTC.

This clonotype was detected many times. The chain uses TRBV5-1 and TRBJ2-7; 9 bases fit TRBD1. V shed 3 bases and J 1 base; nucleotides not matched to a gene: 2. CDR3 length: 14 amino acids. The germline CDR1 and CDR2 sequences are SGHRS and YFSETQ. CDR3 sequence reads: CASSYGTGSYEQYF. For the CDR3, the DNA is TGCGCCAGCAGCTACGGGACAGGGTCCTACGAGCAGTACTTC.

Concerning this clonotype: This clone may be a read error of a much larger clone one base away. This CDR3 fails to terminate in the conserved phenylalanine or tryptophan, so it likely reflects a read error. This rearrangement joins TRBV7-9 to TRBJ2-3; 7 bases are shared with TRBD1. The CDR3 consists of 15 residues. Germline V gene sequence: CDR1 SEHNR, CDR2 FQNEAQ (reference sequence). J was trimmed by 1 base and V by 4 bases; bases with no gene match: 5. CDR3 nucleotides: TGTGCCAGCAGCTCTCGCCAGGGGGGCACAGATACGCAGTATTTG. Encoded protein: CASSSRQGGTDTQYL.

This clonotype was counted only a few times. This chain joins TRBV9 and TRBJ1-1, with a tentative D call TRBD1 (6 bases). The CDR3 has 18 amino acids. Germline-derived CDR1 and CDR2 are SGDLS and YYNGEE. V was shortened by 3 bases and J by 10 bases, with 31 bases between the two germline ends. For the CDR3, the DNA is TGTGCCAGCAGCGACGCTACAGCTGGAGGACAGATTTTCCAGGTAGCTTTCTTT. Amino acid sequence: CASSDATAGGQIFQVAFF.

This clonotype was detected many times. The genes are TRBV5-1 and TRBJ2-5; D uncertain. V dropped 3 bases and J dropped 5 bases, with 14 bases sitting between them. The length of the CDR3 is 14 residues. Germline-derived CDR1 and CDR2 are SGHRS and YFSETQ. The chain's CDR3 is CASSSLGPQETQYF. The CDR3 DNA is TGCGCCAGCAGCTCACTGGGTCCCCAGGAGACCCAGTACTTC.

This clonotype was detected ten times or more. CDR3 sequence (DNA): TGTGCCAGCAGCTTATCTGTAGGGGGGCGGGAGACCCAGTACTTC. The encoded protein is CASSLSVGGRETQYF. The chain carries TRBV7-7 and TRBJ2-5; D is perhaps TRBD1 or TRBD2 (6 bases each). Germline V gene data show CDR1 as SSHAT and CDR2 as FNYEAQ (reference sequence). V was shortened by 2 bases and J by 5 bases, with 15 bases between the two germline ends. The CDR3 runs 15 residues.

At least ten counts were recorded for this clonotype. The CDR3 coding sequence is TGTGCCAGCAGTTACTCGATCGAGGGGTTGACATTCTTC. It specifies CASSYSIEGLTFF. The genes are TRBV6-6 and TRBJ2-1; D is tentatively TRBD1 or TRBD2 (5 bases each). Trimming shortened V by 0 bases and J by 16 bases, and 16 bases separated the two germline ends. CDR1 and CDR2 (germline): MNHNY, SVGAGI (reference sequence). The CDR3 runs 13 residues.

V and J are TRBV7-3 and TRBJ2-7, with D possibly being TRBD2 (5 bases). V was trimmed by 5 bases and J by 5 bases, leaving 13 bases between them. The CDR3 runs to 13 residues. Per the germline V gene, CDR1 is SGHTA and CDR2 is FQGTGA. CDR3 bases: TGTGCCAGCAGCCCCTATCCCGGGAACGAGCAGTACTTC. It is translated as CASSPYPGNEQYF. The entire variable domain, with the rest obtained from reference TRBV7-3 and TRBJ2-7, is as follows: GAGVSQTPSNKVTEKGKYVELRCDPISGHTALYWYRQSLGQGPEFLIYFQGTGAADDSGLPNDRFFAVRPEGSVSTLKIQRTERGDSAVYLCASSPYPGNEQYFGPGTRLTVT.

This clonotype was seen at least ten times. The J gene is TRBJ2-1, the V gene TRBV2; perhaps TRBD2 as D (7 bases). CDR3 length equals 16 residues. Germline values: CDR1 SNHLY, CDR2 FYNNEI. V lost 0 bases, J lost 5 bases, and 14 bases lay in between. In nucleotides, the CDR3 is TGTGCCAGCAGTGAAGCGCAGGGGACTACGCACAATGAGCAGTTCTTC. It yields the protein CASSEAQGTTHNEQFF.

This clonotype was detected ten times or more. V is TRBV20-1 and J is TRBJ1-1, with D tentatively TRBD1 (5 bases). The CDR3 spans 12 residues. Germline lookup yields CDR1 DFQATT and CDR2 SNEGSKA (reference sequence). Trimming removed 4 bases from V and 4 bases from J, with 10 bases in between. For the CDR3, the DNA is TGCAGTGCTAAGGAGGGGCCCACTGAAGCTTTCTTT. This sequence encodes CSAKEGPTEAFF.

This clonotype showed up many times. The rearrangement joins TRBV7-2 to TRBJ2-3; D is perhaps TRBD1 (5 bases). V lost 2 bases, J lost 15 bases, and 15 bases lay in between. This CDR3 spans 12 amino acids. Per the germline V gene, CDR1 is SGHTA and CDR2 is FQGNSA. As DNA, the CDR3 is TGTGCCAGCAGCTTAATCCGGCAGGGTGTTTATTTT. Its translation is CASSLIRQGVYF.

This clonotype was seen many times. The genes are TRBV20-1 and TRBJ2-7, with 11 bases lining up with TRBD2. This CDR3 comprises 13 residues. With V trimmed by 2 bases and J by 6 bases, 3 bases remained unmatched. CDR1 is DFQATT and CDR2 is SNEGSKA in the germline V gene (reference sequence). CDR3 sequence: CSARSSGRSEQYF. CDR3 DNA: TGCAGTGCTAGATCTAGCGGGAGGTCCGAGCAGTACTTC.

At least ten counts were recorded for this clonotype. The gene calls are TRBV29-1 and TRBJ2-5, with D unresolved. Between the trimmed V and J ends, which lost 6 bases and 2 bases, there was a span of 13 bases. CDR3 size: 13 residues. The germline V gene has CDR1 SQVTM and CDR2 ANQGSEA. The CDR3 region is CSVRSDLQETQYF. In DNA form, the CDR3 reads TGCAGCGTAAGATCGGACCTGCAAGAGACCCAGTACTTC.

This clonotype was counted many times. V is TRBV6-5 and J is TRBJ1-5; D is unclear. Germline V gene data show CDR1 as MNHEY and CDR2 as SVGAGI. The CDR3 has 14 amino acids. V was trimmed by 6 bases and J by 5 bases, leaving 14 bases between them. In DNA, the CDR3 is TGTGCCAGCAGCTCGGGCGGGAATCATCAGCCCCAGCATTTT. Translating gives CASSSGGNHQPQHF.